What follows is one TCR beta chain and its context. The antigen is unknown. Everyone who donated was a healthy bone marrow donor. This specimen belongs to a study of cytomegalovirus exposure and HLA in healthy donors. Whole-study findings and limits: HLA allele associations emerged for roughly 16,000 TCR beta sequences in a later analysis, at 0.05 false discovery rate.

With V trimmed by 2 bases and J by 5 bases, 14 bases remained unmatched. The CDR3 runs 19 residues. CDR1 and CDR2 (germline): SGHVS, FQNEAQ. 60 Vbeta and 13 Jbeta primers were used in PCR. The method was immunoSEQ multiplex PCR; TCRdb's version includes in-frame clones alone and lacks a portion of them. The sample has 110,000 to 150,000 clones; 60% to 85% are singletons. This receptor was identified in a man aged 25-45 years in good health and CMV-seronegative. V is TRBV7-8 and J is TRBJ2-3; 12 positions agree with TRBD2. Specimen: PBMCs. This chain's CDR3 is CASSLWPRASGGAGDTQYF. The CDR3, as DNA: TGTGCCAGCAGCTTATGGCCCCGGGCTAGCGGGGGGGCCGGAGATACGCAGTATTTT.